This T cell receptor beta chain was obtained from a study of neoadjuvant nivolumab and ipilimumab in lung cancer (dated by TCRdb to about 2020). Background on the whole study: Intravenous nivolumab was dosed at 3 mg/kg on days 1, 15 and 29, and in the combination arm ipilimumab 1 mg/kg was added on day 1 only. The primary endpoint of the trial was the rate of major pathologic response (MPR) in the intention-to-treat population of each study arm. The trial treated approximately 42 patients with operable NSCLC: 23 were randomized to nivolumab monotherapy and some 21 to nivolumab plus ipilimumab. The study compared TCR repertoires in pretherapy (baseline) peripheral blood with TCR repertoires in tumors resected at surgery following neoadjuvant immune checkpoint blockade. Matched pretherapy and resected tumor pairs were analyzed for seven patients: four treated with nivolumab and three with nivolumab plus ipilimumab. On the study overall, not on this receptor specifically: TCR sequencing was performed in a small number of samples. A positive correlation was observed between pretherapy blood TCR richness and richness in tumors resected after neoadjuvant therapy (Spearman R ~ 0.85). Greater TCR richness and clonality were observed in resected tumors than in tumor-adjacent uninvolved lung, and increases were observed in more dual-therapy-treated tumors. Tumor T-cell richness and clonality rose from pretherapy to surgery in three of three dual-therapy tumors but in only two of four nivolumab-treated tumors. No significant correlation was found between TCR clonality and pathologic tumor regression, and only one major-pathologic-response sample was available for the clonality analysis.

The CDR3, from cysteine to phenylalanine, totals 13 residues. CDR3 DNA only is kept here, 39 bases in frame from base 1. CDR1 and CDR2 (SGHRS, YFSETQ) derive from the germline V gene. V sheds 0 bases and J sheds 0 bases, leaving 2 bases between their ends. The time point label corresponds to: pretherapy, before neoadjuvant immune checkpoint inhibitors. Samples came from the phase 2 randomized NEOSTAR trial, which tested neoadjuvant nivolumab or nivolumab plus ipilimumab followed by surgery in operable NSCLC. This clone has just one count. Its antigen is still unknown. No base quality values were provided; no much bigger clone lies one nucleotide off. Libraries were built with the immunoSEQ multiplex PCR assay. As for how the authors treated the data: Repertoires were summarized by richness and clonality, and significantly expanded and contracted clones were identified between pre- and post-therapy samples. TCRdb holds this immuneACCESS table with in-frame rearrangements only. Some clones are missing; in checked studies, unresolved V genes explain under half, and the rest has no known cause. The DNA gave D and trimming, while V, J and clone size come from that table. The sample includes 25,000 to 30,000 clones, with 75% to 90% observed a single time. The top ten clonotypes cover 5% to 7% of the sample.

The TCR comes from an adult with non-small cell lung cancer. This specimen was peripheral blood, taken before neoadjuvant nivolumab, alone or with ipilimumab. The chain links TRBV5-1 with TRBJ2-3, with an unclear D gene assignment. DNA sequence: TGCGCCAGCAGCTTGGCCAGCACAGATACGCAGTATTTT. Translated, it gives CASSLASTDTQYF.